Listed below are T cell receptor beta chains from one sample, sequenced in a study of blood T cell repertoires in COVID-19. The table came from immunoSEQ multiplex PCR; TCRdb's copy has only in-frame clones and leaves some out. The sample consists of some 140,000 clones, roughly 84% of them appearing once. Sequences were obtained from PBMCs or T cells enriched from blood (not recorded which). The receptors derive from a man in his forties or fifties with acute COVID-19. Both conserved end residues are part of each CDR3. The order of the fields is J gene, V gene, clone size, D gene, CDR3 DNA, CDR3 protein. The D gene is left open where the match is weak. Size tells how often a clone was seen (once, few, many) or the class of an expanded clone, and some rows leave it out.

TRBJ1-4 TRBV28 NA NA TGTGCCAGCAGTTTCCCCGGGGTTAATGAAAAACTGTTTTTT CASSFPGVNEKLFF
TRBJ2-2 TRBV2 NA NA TGTGCCAGCAGTGGGGGACTTTGGAACACCGGGGAGCTGTTTTTT CASSGGLWNTGELFF
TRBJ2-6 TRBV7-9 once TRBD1 TGTGCCAGCAGCACTTGGCAGGGGGCCAGTGGGGCCAACGTCCTGACTTTC CASSTWQGASGANVLTF
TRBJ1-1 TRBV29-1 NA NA TGCAGCGTTGGTCCGAACCTGGGGGGGGACACTGAAGCTTTCTTT CSVGPNLGGDTEAFF
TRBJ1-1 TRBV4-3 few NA TGCGCCAGCAGCCAAGACGGGGGGGCTACTGAAGCTTTCTTT CASSQDGGATEAFF
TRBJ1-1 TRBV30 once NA TGTGCCTGGAGTGTACCAGAAGTAGCTTTCTTT CAWSVPEVAFF
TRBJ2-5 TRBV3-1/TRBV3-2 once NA TGTGCCAGCAGCCAAGCCGGGGAGACCCAGTACTTC CASSQAGETQYF
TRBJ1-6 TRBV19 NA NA TGTGCCAGTGGAATAATTCCAGGGGTGTCCGAGAATTCACCCCTCCACTTT CASGIIPGVSENSPLHF
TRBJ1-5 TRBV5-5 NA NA TGTGCCAGCAGCTTGGCCGGTCTTGGAGGCAATCAGCCCCAGCATTTT CASSLAGLGGNQPQHF
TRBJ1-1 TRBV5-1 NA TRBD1 TGCGCCAGCAGCACCGAGACAGGGGGCATCACTGAAGCTTTCTTT CASSTETGGITEAFF
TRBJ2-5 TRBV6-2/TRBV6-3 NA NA TGTGCCAGCAGTTACTCCAGAATACAAGAGACCCAGTACTTC CASSYSRIQETQYF
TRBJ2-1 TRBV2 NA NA TGTGCCAGCAGTGAAGCTAGTCTATTTGCGAGCAATGAGCAGTTCTTC CASSEASLFASNEQFF
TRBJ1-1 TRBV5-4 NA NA TGTGCCAGCAGCTTGGTCGACAGAGAAGCTTTCTTT CASSLVDREAFF
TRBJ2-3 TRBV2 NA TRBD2 TGTGCCAGCGGTCTAGCGGGTCATTCAGATACGCAGTATTTT CASGLAGHSDTQYF
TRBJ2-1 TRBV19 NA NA TGTGCCAGTAGCCCCTCCACTAGGGTATACAATGAGCAGTTCTTC CASSPSTRVYNEQFF
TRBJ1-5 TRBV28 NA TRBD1 TGTGCCAGCACCACACGACAGGGGGCCCCCAATCAGCCCCAGCATTTT CASTTRQGAPNQPQHF
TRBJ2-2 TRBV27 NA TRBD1 TGTGCCAGCAGTTTTAGCCCCCTAACAGGGGGCGGGAGTAACGGGGAGCTGTTTTTT CASSFSPLTGGGSNGELFF
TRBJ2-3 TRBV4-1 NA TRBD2 TGCGCCAGCAGCGAAACCGGGACTAGCGGGTACACAGATACGCAGTATTTT CASSETGTSGYTDTQYF
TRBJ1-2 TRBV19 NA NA TGTGCCAGTAGCCTCGACAGGAACTATGGCTACACCTTC CASSLDRNYGYTF
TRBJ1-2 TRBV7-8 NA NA TGTGCCAGCAGCTTAGATCGGGCAGGGTTGGGCTACACCTTC CASSLDRAGLGYTF
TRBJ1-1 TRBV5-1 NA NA TGCGCCAGCAGCTCGCAAGCGAACACTGAAGCTTTCTTT CASSSQANTEAFF
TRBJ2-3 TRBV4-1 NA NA TGCGCCAGCAGCCAAGATGGGGGGTTGCGTACAGATACGCAGTATTTT CASSQDGGLRTDTQYF
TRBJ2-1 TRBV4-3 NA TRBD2 TGCGCCCCAAGCGGGATTAGCTCCTACAATGAGCAGTTCTTC CAPSGISSYNEQFF
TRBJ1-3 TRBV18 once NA TGTGCCAGCTCACCGGGGAGCTCTGGAAACACCATATATTTT CASSPGSSGNTIYF
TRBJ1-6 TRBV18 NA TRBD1 TGTGCCAGCTCATCAGGGACAGCCAATAATTCACCCCTCCACTTT CASSSGTANNSPLHF
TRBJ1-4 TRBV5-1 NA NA TGCGCCAGCAGCTTCGGAGGGACGGGTGAAAAACTGTTTTTT CASSFGGTGEKLFF
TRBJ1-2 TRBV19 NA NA TGTGCCAGTAGTATCCTTCGGGGAGTACGCAGGCGCGACTATGGCTACACCTTC CASSILRGVRRRDYGYTF
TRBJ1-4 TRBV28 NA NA TGTGCCAGTAAACGGTCAGGGAATGAAAAACTGTTTTTT CASKRSGNEKLFF
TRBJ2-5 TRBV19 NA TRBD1 TGTGCCAGTACCCCGGGACAGGGACGCCAAGAGACCCAGTACTTC CASTPGQGRQETQYF
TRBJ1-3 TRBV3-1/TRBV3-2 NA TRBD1 TGTGCCAGCAGCCCGGGACAGGCTCGCTCTGGAAACACCATATATTTT CASSPGQARSGNTIYF
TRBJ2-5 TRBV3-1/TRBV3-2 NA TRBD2 TGTGCCAGCAGCCAAGAGCGGGAGCTGGGGGGGGAGACCCAGTACTTC CASSQERELGGETQYF
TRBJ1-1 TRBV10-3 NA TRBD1 TGTGCCACCCAAACAGGGGGAAGGACTGAAGCTTTCTTT CATQTGGRTEAFF
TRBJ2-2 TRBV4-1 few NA TGCGCCGGGGCGAGTATACCGAACACCGGGGAGCTGTTTTTT CAGASIPNTGELFF
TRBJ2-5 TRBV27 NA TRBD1 TGTGCCAGCAGTTTATCGAGGCAGGGGGCTGAGACCCAGTACTTC CASSLSRQGAETQYF
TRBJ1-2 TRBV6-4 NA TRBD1 TGTGCCAGCAGTGACCGGGACAGGGGGCGCTACACCTTC CASSDRDRGRYTF
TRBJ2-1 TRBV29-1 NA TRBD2 TGCAGCGGCCAATCGGGACTAGCCATTAATGAGCAGTTCTTC CSGQSGLAINEQFF
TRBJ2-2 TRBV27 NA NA TGTGCCAGCAGTTTACGGGGCGGGGAGCTGTTTTTT CASSLRGGELFF
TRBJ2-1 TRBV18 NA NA TGTGCCAGCTCACCAGAGCGCGGGACGATCTACAATGAGCAGTTCTTC CASSPERGTIYNEQFF
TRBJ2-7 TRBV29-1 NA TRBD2 TGCAGCGTTGTGTTACTAGCGGGGTCCGAGCAGTACTTC CSVVLLAGSEQYF
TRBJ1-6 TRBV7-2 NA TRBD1 TGTGCCAGCAGCACTCGGACAGGGCCCAGCTCCTATAATTCACCCCTCCACTTT CASSTRTGPSSYNSPLHF
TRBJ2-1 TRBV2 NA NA TGTGCCAGCATGTCGGGAAATGAGCAGTTCTTC CASMSGNEQFF
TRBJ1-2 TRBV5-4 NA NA TGTGCCAGCAGCTTGGAAGCGGGGAGCGGCTACACCTTC CASSLEAGSGYTF